This T cell receptor (beta chain) emerged from a study of a mutant IDH1 vaccine in newly diagnosed glioma. Trimming took 2 bases from V and 0 from J, leaving 8 bases between them. CDR3 length: 14 residues. Germline CDR1 is SGHRS and CDR2 is YFSETQ. A remark on this clone: What it binds is unknown.

The sample's time point: week 47, end of study. A 20-mer mutant IDH1 peptide at 300 ug was injected subcutaneously with topical imiquimod. Using immunoSEQ multiplex PCR, the repertoire was profiled, and TCRdb retains in-frame clones only, with some absent. The sample lists tens of thousands of clones; roughly four fifths were seen once. The sequence was collected from a man aged 25 to 40 with glioma. V usage is TRBV5-1 and J usage is TRBJ1-2; D remains unclear. The source material was PBMCs, sampled from a glioma patient whose treatment included an IDH1 peptide vaccine. CDR3 region: CASSFEVTNYGYTF. The CDR3 DNA sequence: TGCGCCAGCAGCTTCGAGGTTACTAACTATGGCTACACCTTC.